The sequence of this TCR beta chain was determined in a study of blood T cell repertoires in COVID-19. Study as a whole: From T cells, B-cell-depleted T cells, or PBMCs came the material, which was cDNA or gDNA.

The authors' processing: Nucleated cell counts were estimated from reference gene primer amplification. Using immunoSEQ multiplex PCR, the repertoire was profiled, and TCRdb retains in-frame clones only, with some absent. The D gene and trimming were derived from the DNA, and the V and J assignments and clone size from that table. The table includes 100,000 or so clones, around 86% detected once. Only a few counts were recorded for this clone. This TCR was sampled from a man of 80 years or more with acute or convalescent COVID-19. Sequencing used peripheral blood.

The CDR3 nucleotides are TGTGCCACCAGCAGAGATGACAGGGTGAGCAATCAGCCCCAGCATTTT. This encodes CATSRDDRVSNQPQHF. The chain employs TRBV15 and TRBJ1-5; the match to TRBD1 covers 7 bases. The junction had 3 bases not matched to a gene; V was cut back by 0 bases and J by 1 base. The CDR3 covers 16 residues. Germline lookup yields CDR1 LNHNV and CDR2 YYDKDF (reference sequence).